This T cell receptor beta chain originates from a study of T cell responses to AZD1222 COVID-19 vaccine. Broader study findings: Elevations in Spike-specific TCR breadth and depth followed administration of two AZD1222 doses.

Repertoires were generated with immunoSEQ multiplex PCR, while TCRdb's copy carries only in-frame clones and drops some. The table shows about 140,000 clones, with more than 85% occurring only once. CDR1 and CDR2 (germline): SGHTA, FQGNSA. The V and J ends lost 5 bases and 2 bases respectively, with 17 bases between them. The CDR3 covers 16 residues. Regarding this clone: Antigen unknown.

V gene TRBV7-2 combines with J gene TRBJ2-3; D is possibly TRBD1 (5 bases). The source was peripheral blood, collected on day 0 of MenACWY control vaccination. The receptor's source is an adult in good health. The CDR3 reads CASSLNLGPPTDTQYF. As DNA, the CDR3 is TGTGCCAGCAGCCTTAACTTGGGGCCGCCCACAGATACGCAGTATTTT.